This T cell receptor (beta chain) was documented in a study of shared clonotypes between healthy human individuals. Study observations and caveats: The naive CD4 repertoires of a few donors were compared, and approximately 5.3% of clonotypes were shared.

Of note for this clone: What it binds is not known.

Per the germline V gene, CDR1 is SEHNR and CDR2 is FQNEAQ (reference sequence). The CDR3 runs 16 residues. V lost 0 bases and J lost 9, with 18 bases in between. TCRdb's copy holds only in-frame clones and misses some; the assay was immunoSEQ multiplex PCR. The table shows some 1,100,000 clones, with about four fifths occurring only once. V gene TRBV7-9 combines with J gene TRBJ1-5; D is perhaps TRBD1 (5 bases). This clonotype was obtained from a young man in good health. Some clones in this sample may be carry-over from other donors' samples. Sequencing input: memory CD4+ T cells from PBMCs. Subset denoted: CD45RA-negative fraction. CDR3 in DNA: TGTGCCAGCAGCTTAGCGTATGGAGGGGCCGAGAGGCCCCAGCATTTT. Protein sequence: CASSLAYGGAERPQHF.